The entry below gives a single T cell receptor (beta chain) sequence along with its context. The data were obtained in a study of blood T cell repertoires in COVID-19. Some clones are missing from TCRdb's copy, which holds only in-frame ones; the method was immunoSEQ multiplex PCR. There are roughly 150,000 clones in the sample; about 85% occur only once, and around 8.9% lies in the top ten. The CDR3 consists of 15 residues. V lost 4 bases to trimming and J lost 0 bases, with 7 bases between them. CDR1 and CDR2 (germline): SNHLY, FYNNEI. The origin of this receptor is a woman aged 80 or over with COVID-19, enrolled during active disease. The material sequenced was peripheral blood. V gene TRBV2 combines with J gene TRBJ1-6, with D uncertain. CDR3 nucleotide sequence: TGTGCCAGCAGTGGGGAGAGCTCCTATAATTCACCCCTCCACTTT. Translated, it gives CASSGESSYNSPLHF.